Below, 14 T cell receptor beta chains from the same sample are listed, as sequenced in a study of blood T cell repertoires in COVID-19. The assay was immunoSEQ multiplex PCR, and TCRdb's table has in-frame clones only and misses some. The sample records 110,000 or so clones, roughly 84% being singletons. Sequenced material: peripheral blood. The receptors derive from a woman aged 65 to 85 who had recovered from COVID-19.

The chain links TRBV28 to TRBJ1-5, with TRBD1 as a possible D gene (6 bases). Looked up from germline, CDR1 is MDHEN and CDR2 is SYDVKM. The ends were cut back, 5 bases at V and 3 bases at J, with 14 bases in the middle. CDR3 length: 15 residues. The CDR3 reads CASSGGGGDNQPQHF. The CDR3 DNA is TGTGCCAGCAGTGGGGGAGGGGGTGACAATCAGCCCCAGCATTTT. The full variable domain, its missing parts supplied by reference TRBV28 and TRBJ1-5, is DVKVTQSSRYLVKRTGEKVFLECVQDMDHENMFWYRQDPGLGLRLIYFSYDVKMKEKGDIPEGYSVSREKKERFSLILESASTNQTSMYLCASSGGGGDNQPQHFGDGTRLSIL.

The CDR3 DNA reads as TGTGCCAGCAGGGGTAGCGGGAGGGCCGACAATGAGCAGTTCTTC. Its translation is CASRGSGRADNEQFF. This chain connects TRBV6-5 to TRBJ2-1; 11 bases map to TRBD2. Germline CDR1 reads MNHEY; CDR2 reads SVGAGI. V lost 6 bases and J lost 5; bases outside the gene matches: 6. The CDR3 extends over 15 amino acids.

The chain combines TRBV27 with TRBJ1-2, with D tentatively TRBD1 (5 bases). This CDR3 is built from 12 residues. V gave up 6 bases and J gave up 7 bases, with 12 bases separating them. Germline assignment: CDR1 MNHEY and CDR2 SMNVEV (reference sequence). CDR3 loop: CASSRLGGGYTF. CDR3 DNA: TGTGCCAGCAGCCGTTTGGGGGGTGGCTACACCTTC.

V and J are TRBV23-1 and TRBJ2-6; TRBD1 might be the D (5 bases). TRBV23-1 is an ORF for which the function is uncertain. This CDR3 is built from 20 residues. Trimming shortened V by 8 bases and J by 0 bases, and 26 bases separated the two germline ends. CDR3 sequence reads: CASGPKGRRPLSSGANVLTF. In DNA form, the CDR3 reads TGCGCCAGCGGACCGAAGGGGCGCAGACCCCTTAGCTCTGGGGCCAACGTCCTGACTTTC.

The chain's CDR3 is CASSLRLQGVGSPLHF. In nucleotides, the CDR3 is TGTGCCAGCAGCCTTCGCTTACAGGGGGTAGGGTCACCCCTCCACTTT. The chain employs TRBV6-2 or TRBV6-3 and TRBJ1-6, with 8 bases lining up with TRBD1. CDR3 length: 16 amino acids. Per germline, CDR1 MNHEY and CDR2 SVGEGT. Trimming at V came to 6 bases and at J to 10 bases, leaving 14 bases not matched to a gene.

This clone appeared a single time. The J gene is TRBJ2-5, the V gene TRBV13; D is possibly TRBD2 (5 bases). The CDR3 has 12 residues. Germline CDR1 PRHDT, CDR2 FYEKMQ (reference sequence). V lost 4 bases to trimming and J lost 5 bases, with 8 bases between them. The CDR3, as DNA: TGTGCCAGCAGCTCATCGGGGGAGACCCAGTACTTC. Protein sequence: CASSSSGETQYF.

Note on this clone: This specimen includes other DNA sequences encoding the same CDR3. In nucleotides, the CDR3 is TGCGCCAGCAGCTTGGCACAGGGTGGATCACCCCTCCACTTT. This sequence encodes CASSLAQGGSPLHF. The chain has TRBV5-1 and TRBJ1-6; D may be TRBD1 (6 bases). The germline V gene has CDR1 SGHRS and CDR2 YFSETQ. The CDR3 runs to 14 residues. V was trimmed by 0 bases and J by 10 bases, leaving 11 bases between them.

This clone has more than one count but fewer than ten. V gene TRBV27 combines with J gene TRBJ1-6, with 7 bases fitting TRBD1. Germline V lookup: CDR1 MNHEY, CDR2 SMNVEV (reference sequence). The V and J ends lost 2 bases and 10 bases, in that order; junction bases with no gene match: 5. CDR3 length: 14 residues. Here the CDR3 reads CASSLNRGNSPLHF. The CDR3, as DNA: TGTGCCAGCAGTTTAAACAGGGGCAACTCACCCCTCCACTTT.

This clone came up a few times. The rearrangement joins TRBV6-5 to TRBJ2-2; unclear D gene. This CDR3 region has 15 residues. V was cut by 6 bases and J by 5 bases, with 16 bases left in between. Germline V gene sequence: CDR1 MNHEY, CDR2 SVGAGI. The CDR3 loop reads CASSLQSWNTGELFF. In nucleotides, the CDR3 is TGTGCCAGCAGCCTACAGTCCTGGAATACCGGGGAGCTGTTTTTT.

The rearrangement links TRBV28 to TRBJ2-7, with D tentatively TRBD2 (6 bases). Germline CDR1 MDHEN, CDR2 SYDVKM. V dropped 11 bases and J dropped 3 bases, with 20 bases sitting between them. The length of the CDR3 is 14 residues. The CDR3 sequence is CAGARAGKNYEQYF. The CDR3 DNA is TGTGCCGGGGCTCGGGCGGGGAAAAACTACGAGCAGTACTTC.

The J gene is TRBJ2-7, the V gene TRBV27; D is uncertain. CDR3 length: 15 residues. The V and J ends lost 5 bases and 6 bases respectively, with 20 bases between them. Looked up from germline, CDR1 is MNHEY and CDR2 is SMNVEV (reference sequence). The CDR3 sequence: CASSLTTRTPSEQYF. In DNA form, the CDR3 reads TGTGCCAGCAGTCTTACGACTCGCACCCCATCCGAGCAGTACTTC.

The chain links TRBV3-1 (or the pseudogene TRBV3-2) to TRBJ1-3; D is uncertain. The germline CDR1 and CDR2 sequences are LGHDT and YNNKEL (reference sequence). The ends were cut back, 0 bases at V and 2 bases at J, with 11 bases in the middle. The CDR3 has 16 residues. This CDR3 reads CASSQDLTPPGNTIYF. In DNA, the CDR3 is TGTGCCAGCAGCCAAGATCTTACTCCACCTGGAAACACCATATATTTT.

This chain uses TRBV4-2 with TRBJ2-1; maybe TRBD1 (5 bases). In germline, CDR1 is LGHNA, CDR2 YNFKEQ. The V gene lost 4 bases and the J gene lost 5 bases, with 9 bases spanning the gap. The CDR3 length is 13 residues. The CDR3 spells CASSRPRDNEQFF. The DNA for the CDR3 is TGTGCCAGCAGCCGCCCCAGGGACAATGAGCAGTTCTTC.

This clone was detected only once. The chain has TRBV11-2 and TRBJ2-6; 9 bases match TRBD1. V lost 8 bases, J lost 3 bases, and 2 bases stayed unmatched. This CDR3 contains 14 residues. Looked up from germline, CDR1 is SGHAT and CDR2 is FQNNGV. The CDR3 region is CASGQGSGANVLTF. The CDR3 DNA sequence: TGTGCCAGCGGACAGGGGAGTGGGGCCAACGTCCTGACTTTC.